A selection of T cell receptor beta chains follows, all from one sample in a study of shared clonotypes between healthy human individuals. Profiling relied on immunoSEQ multiplex PCR, and the TCRdb table lists in-frame clones only, not all of them. The sample holds hundreds of thousands of clones; about three quarters are singletons and the top ten take roughly 1.8%. Sequenced sample: memory CD4+ T cells sorted from blood. All receptors come from a woman aged 25 to 39 in good health. Each CDR3 is given with its conserved first and last residue. Each record gives: J gene, clone size, V gene, CDR3 length, D gene, CDR3 DNA, CDR3 protein. D genes are given only for firm matches. Part of the rows lack a size; the others show once, few, many or a class for expanded clones.

J gene: TRBJ2-7
clone size: NA
V gene: TRBV6-6
CDR3 length: 14
D gene: TRBD1
CDR3 DNA: TGTGCCAGCAGAGCCGGGACAGGGCTTTACGAGCAGTACTTC
CDR3 protein: CASRAGTGLYEQYF

J gene: TRBJ2-5
clone size: NA
V gene: TRBV19
CDR3 length: 12
D gene: NA
CDR3 DNA: TGTGCCAGTAGTATGAATCCAGAGACCCAGTACTTC
CDR3 protein: CASSMNPETQYF

J gene: TRBJ2-1
clone size: NA
V gene: TRBV4-1
CDR3 length: 16
D gene: NA
CDR3 DNA: TGCGCCAGCAGCCACCGGAACCCATACTCCTACAATGAGCAGTTCTTC
CDR3 protein: CASSHRNPYSYNEQFF

J gene: TRBJ2-7
clone size: NA
V gene: TRBV13
CDR3 length: 15
D gene: TRBD2
CDR3 DNA: TGTGCCAGCAGCGGCCACGGGGCGGGAGTTTACGAGCAGTACTTC
CDR3 protein: CASSGHGAGVYEQYF

J gene: TRBJ2-6
clone size: NA
V gene: TRBV29-1
CDR3 length: 13
D gene: NA
CDR3 DNA: TGCAGCGTTGGCAGGTCTGGGGCCAACGTCCTGACTTTC
CDR3 protein: CSVGRSGANVLTF

J gene: TRBJ2-1
clone size: NA
V gene: TRBV9
CDR3 length: 15
D gene: TRBD2
CDR3 DNA: TGTGCCAGCAGCGCCCTAGCGGGGAGGAACCATGAGCAGTTCTTC
CDR3 protein: CASSALAGRNHEQFF

J gene: TRBJ1-2
clone size: NA
V gene: TRBV27
CDR3 length: 15
D gene: NA
CDR3 DNA: TGTGCCAGGACTCAAATTGTACTGGCCTCCTATGGCTACACCTTC
CDR3 protein: CARTQIVLASYGYTF

J gene: TRBJ2-7
clone size: NA
V gene: TRBV18
CDR3 length: 15
D gene: NA
CDR3 DNA: TGTGCCAGCTCTTCCGGTGGGGGATCCTGGGACGAGCAGTACTTC
CDR3 protein: CASSSGGGSWDEQYF

J gene: TRBJ2-1
clone size: NA
V gene: TRBV19
CDR3 length: 15
D gene: TRBD2
CDR3 DNA: TGTGCCAGTAGTGGGGCGGGAGGGCCAAGTAATGAGCAGTTCTTC
CDR3 protein: CASSGAGGPSNEQFF

J gene: TRBJ2-7
clone size: NA
V gene: TRBV6-1
CDR3 length: 12
D gene: NA
CDR3 DNA: TGTGCCGGCAGGACTAACAACTACGAGCAGTACTTC
CDR3 protein: CAGRTNNYEQYF

J gene: TRBJ2-2
clone size: many
V gene: TRBV7-9
CDR3 length: 15
D gene: NA
CDR3 DNA: TGTGCCAGCAGCTTTCTGTCGCAGGGAACCGGGGAGCTGTTTTTT
CDR3 protein: CASSFLSQGTGELFF

J gene: TRBJ2-7
clone size: once
V gene: TRBV5-1
CDR3 length: 15
D gene: NA
CDR3 DNA: TGCGCCAGCAGGGTGGCGGGAACCTACTCCTACGAGCAGTACTTC
CDR3 protein: CASRVAGTYSYEQYF

J gene: TRBJ2-7
clone size: NA
V gene: TRBV11-2
CDR3 length: 13
D gene: TRBD1
CDR3 DNA: TGTGCCAGCAGCACCAGGGACAGCCACGAGCAGTACTTC
CDR3 protein: CASSTRDSHEQYF

J gene: TRBJ2-1
clone size: NA
V gene: TRBV18
CDR3 length: 15
D gene: TRBD2
CDR3 DNA: TGTGCCAGCTCACCCGGACTAGCGGGGATAAATGAGCAGTTCTTC
CDR3 protein: CASSPGLAGINEQFF

J gene: TRBJ1-2
clone size: few
V gene: TRBV18
CDR3 length: 16
D gene: NA
CDR3 DNA: TGTGCCAGCTCACCTGGGGATGGCAGGTCTCGCTATGGCTACACCTTC
CDR3 protein: CASSPGDGRSRYGYTF

J gene: TRBJ2-7
clone size: few
V gene: TRBV4-1
CDR3 length: 15
D gene: NA
CDR3 DNA: TGCGCCAGCAGCCAAGAGAGGTTGGGCCTTTACGAGCAGTACTTC
CDR3 protein: CASSQERLGLYEQYF

J gene: TRBJ2-5
clone size: NA
V gene: TRBV18
CDR3 length: 16
D gene: TRBD1
CDR3 DNA: TGTGCCAGCTCACCACCGGGACAGGGGTCGGGAGAGACCCAGTACTTC
CDR3 protein: CASSPPGQGSGETQYF

J gene: TRBJ2-3
clone size: NA
V gene: TRBV4-1
CDR3 length: 14
D gene: NA
CDR3 DNA: TGCGCCAGCAGCCAAGATCGGACTACAGATACGCAGTATTTT
CDR3 protein: CASSQDRTTDTQYF

J gene: TRBJ2-1
clone size: NA
V gene: TRBV28
CDR3 length: 17
D gene: NA
CDR3 DNA: TGTGCCAGCAGTTCCTGGACCTCCGGGACCCCAGAAAATGAGCAGTTCTTC
CDR3 protein: CASSSWTSGTPENEQFF

J gene: TRBJ2-3
clone size: NA
V gene: TRBV6-5
CDR3 length: 15
D gene: TRBD1
CDR3 DNA: TGTGCCAGCAGTTACCAAGGGGGCAGGGGTGATACGCAGTATTTT
CDR3 protein: CASSYQGGRGDTQYF

J gene: TRBJ2-5
clone size: NA
V gene: TRBV11-2
CDR3 length: 13
D gene: NA
CDR3 DNA: TGTGCCAGCAGGTGGGGGCAGCAAGAGACCCAGTACTTC
CDR3 protein: CASRWGQQETQYF

J gene: TRBJ1-5
clone size: once
V gene: TRBV19
CDR3 length: 15
D gene: NA
CDR3 DNA: TGTGCCAGTAGTATGAGCGGCAGGGCCATTCAGCCCCAGCATTTT
CDR3 protein: CASSMSGRAIQPQHF

J gene: TRBJ2-1
clone size: NA
V gene: TRBV18
CDR3 length: 13
D gene: NA
CDR3 DNA: TGTGCCAGCTCACCCATTCTCGACTTTGAGCAGTTCTTC
CDR3 protein: CASSPILDFEQFF

J gene: TRBJ1-1
clone size: few
V gene: TRBV29-1
CDR3 length: 12
D gene: NA
CDR3 DNA: TGCAGCGTGGGACTGATGAACACTGAAGCTTTCTTT
CDR3 protein: CSVGLMNTEAFF

J gene: TRBJ2-3
clone size: NA
V gene: TRBV28
CDR3 length: 14
D gene: TRBD2
CDR3 DNA: TGTGCCAGCAGGAGCGGGAGTGGGGCAGATACGCAGTATTTT
CDR3 protein: CASRSGSGADTQYF

J gene: TRBJ1-4
clone size: NA
V gene: TRBV18
CDR3 length: 14
D gene: TRBD1
CDR3 DNA: TGTGCCAGCTCTCAGGACAGGGCCCATGAAAAACTGTTTTTT
CDR3 protein: CASSQDRAHEKLFF

J gene: TRBJ2-2
clone size: NA
V gene: TRBV5-1
CDR3 length: 14
D gene: TRBD1
CDR3 DNA: TGCGCCAGCAGCCCTGGGACAGTCACCGGGGAGCTGTTTTTT
CDR3 protein: CASSPGTVTGELFF

J gene: TRBJ1-3
clone size: NA
V gene: TRBV29-1
CDR3 length: 14
D gene: TRBD1
CDR3 DNA: TGCAGCGCCGCAGGGGGTTACTCTGGAAACACCATATATTTT
CDR3 protein: CSAAGGYSGNTIYF

J gene: TRBJ2-7
clone size: NA
V gene: TRBV6-1
CDR3 length: 14
D gene: TRBD1
CDR3 DNA: TGTGCCAGCAGCTCCGACAGGGTGGGGTACGAGCAGTACTTC
CDR3 protein: CASSSDRVGYEQYF

J gene: TRBJ1-4
clone size: once
V gene: TRBV7-9
CDR3 length: 16
D gene: NA
CDR3 DNA: TGTGCCAGCAGCTTACTTCAAGGCGCCAGTTATGAAAAACTGTTTTTT
CDR3 protein: CASSLLQGASYEKLFF

J gene: TRBJ1-5
clone size: NA
V gene: TRBV6-1
CDR3 length: 13
D gene: NA
CDR3 DNA: TGTGCCAGCGGAGGACAGTACAATCAGCCCCAGCATTTT
CDR3 protein: CASGGQYNQPQHF

J gene: TRBJ2-3
clone size: NA
V gene: TRBV11-2
CDR3 length: 17
D gene: NA
CDR3 DNA: TGTGCCAGCAGCGCAGAGTCAGGGGCCTCGAGCACAGATACGCAGTATTTT
CDR3 protein: CASSAESGASSTDTQYF

J gene: TRBJ2-2
clone size: many
V gene: TRBV4-1
CDR3 length: 18
D gene: TRBD2
CDR3 DNA: TGCGCCAGCAGCCAAGAGCGGGGCGGGAGGCTTCCTATAAGGGAGCTGTTTTTT
CDR3 protein: CASSQERGGRLPIRELFF

J gene: TRBJ2-7
clone size: NA
V gene: TRBV7-9
CDR3 length: 17
D gene: TRBD2
CDR3 DNA: TGTGCCAGCAGCTTAGCTATAGCGGGAGGCCCCCCTGGCGAGCAGTACTTC
CDR3 protein: CASSLAIAGGPPGEQYF

J gene: TRBJ2-6
clone size: NA
V gene: TRBV6-1
CDR3 length: 13
D gene: NA
CDR3 DNA: TGTGCCAGCGTAATCTCTGGGGCCAACGTCCTGACTTTC
CDR3 protein: CASVISGANVLTF

J gene: TRBJ2-3
clone size: NA
V gene: TRBV15
CDR3 length: 14
D gene: TRBD2
CDR3 DNA: TGTGCCACTCGACTGACTAGCGGGGTAGATACGCAGTATTTT
CDR3 protein: CATRLTSGVDTQYF

J gene: TRBJ1-2
clone size: few
V gene: TRBV27
CDR3 length: 20
D gene: NA
CDR3 DNA: TGTGCCAGCAGCCCCGACCCTCGAACGGGGATACATTGGCCTAGGTATGGCTACACCTTC
CDR3 protein: CASSPDPRTGIHWPRYGYTF

J gene: TRBJ2-7
clone size: few
V gene: TRBV5-1
CDR3 length: 14
D gene: TRBD2
CDR3 DNA: TGCGCCAGCAGCCTAGGAGCGGGACCCTACGAGCAGTACTTC
CDR3 protein: CASSLGAGPYEQYF

J gene: TRBJ1-4
clone size: NA
V gene: TRBV5-6
CDR3 length: 15
D gene: NA
CDR3 DNA: TGTGCCAGCAGCTTGTTAGCGGGCGTGGATGAAAAACTGTTTTTT
CDR3 protein: CASSLLAGVDEKLFF

J gene: TRBJ1-5
clone size: NA
V gene: TRBV6-1
CDR3 length: 15
D gene: TRBD1
CDR3 DNA: TGTGCCAGCAGTGACGGACAGGGAGGAAATCAGCCCCAGCATTTT
CDR3 protein: CASSDGQGGNQPQHF

J gene: TRBJ1-2
clone size: NA
V gene: TRBV15
CDR3 length: 17
D gene: NA
CDR3 DNA: TGTGCCACCAGCAGACATGGGACGGCCAACTCTAACTATGGCTACACCTTC
CDR3 protein: CATSRHGTANSNYGYTF

J gene: TRBJ1-5
clone size: NA
V gene: TRBV28
CDR3 length: 15
D gene: TRBD1
CDR3 DNA: TGTGCCAGCACCAGGACAGGGGGGATTAATCAGCCCCAGCATTTT
CDR3 protein: CASTRTGGINQPQHF

J gene: TRBJ2-5
clone size: NA
V gene: TRBV14
CDR3 length: 13
D gene: NA
CDR3 DNA: TGTGCCAGCAGCCAAAACGCCAGGGAGACCCAGTACTTC
CDR3 protein: CASSQNARETQYF

J gene: TRBJ2-5
clone size: NA
V gene: TRBV7-9
CDR3 length: 12
D gene: NA
CDR3 DNA: TGTGCCAGCAGCCTAGTCAGTGAGACCCAGTACTTC
CDR3 protein: CASSLVSETQYF

J gene: TRBJ2-5
clone size: NA
V gene: TRBV11-2
CDR3 length: 17
D gene: TRBD1
CDR3 DNA: TGTGCCAGCAGCCAACATCAGGGGGCGCGTCTCGTTGAGACCCAGTACTTC
CDR3 protein: CASSQHQGARLVETQYF

J gene: TRBJ1-4
clone size: NA
V gene: TRBV6-5
CDR3 length: 15
D gene: NA
CDR3 DNA: TGTGCCAGCAGTCGGGGGACTCCGGGGAGTGAAAAACTGTTTTTT
CDR3 protein: CASSRGTPGSEKLFF